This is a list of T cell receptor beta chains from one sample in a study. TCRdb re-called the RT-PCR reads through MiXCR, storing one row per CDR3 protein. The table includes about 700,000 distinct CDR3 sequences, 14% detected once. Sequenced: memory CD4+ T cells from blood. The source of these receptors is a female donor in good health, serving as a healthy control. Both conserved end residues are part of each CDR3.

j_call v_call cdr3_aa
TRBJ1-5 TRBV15 CATSRVGGRSNQPQHF
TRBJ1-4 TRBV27 CASSATQGANEKLFF
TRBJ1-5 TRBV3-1 CASSQDATENQPQHF
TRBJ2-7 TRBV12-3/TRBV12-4 CASSPGNYEQYF
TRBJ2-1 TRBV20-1 CSAREGGISYNEQFF
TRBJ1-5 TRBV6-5 CASRRDRTPNQPQHF
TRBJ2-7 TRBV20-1 CSARLISGEPYEQYF
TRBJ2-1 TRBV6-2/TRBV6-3 CASSSASGIGSYNEQFF
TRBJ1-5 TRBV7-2 CASSPQWTGRNQPQHF
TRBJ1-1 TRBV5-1 CASSQQGGNTEAFF
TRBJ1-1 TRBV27 CASSLGPGGLEAFF
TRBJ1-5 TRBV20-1 CSARPQVEPQHF
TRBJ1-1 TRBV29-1 CSVSEETNTEAFF
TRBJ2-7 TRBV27 CASSLSKEYEQYF
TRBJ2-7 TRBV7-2 CASSLAASDAGKYEQYF
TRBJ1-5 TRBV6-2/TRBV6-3 CASRNWSNQPQHF
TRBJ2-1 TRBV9 CASSVGRGLNNEQFF
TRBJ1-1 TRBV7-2 CASSSNAGQNEAFF
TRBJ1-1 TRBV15 CATSRDRGFRAFF
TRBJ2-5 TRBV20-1 CSASEAGGPQETQYF
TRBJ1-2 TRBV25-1 CASSVLQENYGYTF
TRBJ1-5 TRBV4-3 CASSQDKFQPQHF
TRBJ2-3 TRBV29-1 CSVGLSTDTQYF
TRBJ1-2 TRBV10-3 CAISGEGARYGYTF
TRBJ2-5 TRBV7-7 CASSLFPETQYF
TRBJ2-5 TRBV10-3 CAISEPGLAGVGETQYF
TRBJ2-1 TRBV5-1 CASSLIGQVVDEQFF
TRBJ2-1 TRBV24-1 CATSDTGALGYNEQFF
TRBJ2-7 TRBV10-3 CAISVGGLEQYF
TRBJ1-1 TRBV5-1 CASSGQGLYTEAFF
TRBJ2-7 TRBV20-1 CSARDRLVSGRAYEQYF
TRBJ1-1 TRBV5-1 CASSSTPGTPGTEAFF